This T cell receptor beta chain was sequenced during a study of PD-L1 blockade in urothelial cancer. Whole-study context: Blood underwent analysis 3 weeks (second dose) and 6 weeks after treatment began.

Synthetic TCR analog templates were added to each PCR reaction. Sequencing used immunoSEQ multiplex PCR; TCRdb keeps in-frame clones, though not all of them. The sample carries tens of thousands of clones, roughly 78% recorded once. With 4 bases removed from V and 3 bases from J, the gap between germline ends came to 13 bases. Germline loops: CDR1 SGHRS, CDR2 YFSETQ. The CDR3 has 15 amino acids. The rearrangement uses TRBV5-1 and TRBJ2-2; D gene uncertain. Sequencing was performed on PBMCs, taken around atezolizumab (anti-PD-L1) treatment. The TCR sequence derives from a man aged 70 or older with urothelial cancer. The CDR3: CASSLDPTYTGELFF. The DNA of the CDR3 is TGCGCCAGCAGCCTGGACCCTACCTACACCGGGGAGCTGTTTTTT.